This T cell receptor beta chain was profiled in a study of OX40 agonist ivuxolimab in advanced cancers. Measured with immunoSEQ multiplex PCR; TCRdb has only the in-frame clones, and not every one. The repertoire includes around 62,000 clones, roughly 84% of them detected once, and around 0.68% sits in the top ten. The length of the CDR3 is 13 residues. V lost 0 bases, J lost 4 bases, and 4 bases lay in between. CDR1 MNHEY and CDR2 SVGAGI come from the germline V gene. V usage is TRBV6-5 and J usage is TRBJ1-3; D not certain. Here the sequenced sample was CD4+ or CD8+ T cells sorted from blood, taken in a trial of the OX40 agonist ivuxolimab. This sequence originates from an adult with an advanced solid tumor such as melanoma, head and neck, liver or kidney cancer. The CDR3 region is CASSYSRGNTIYF. Written as DNA, the CDR3 is TGTGCCAGCAGTTACTCGAGAGGAAACACCATATATTTT.